This T cell receptor beta chain is drawn from a study of blood T cell repertoires in COVID-19. Looking at the study overall: Acute and convalescent COVID-19 specimens originated in the United States, Italy and Spain.

Looked up from germline, CDR1 is KGHSH and CDR2 is LQKENI. Trimming cost V 5 bases and J 4 bases; bases outside gene matches: 7. The CDR3 sequence is 16 residues long. This table comes from immunoSEQ multiplex PCR, and its TCRdb copy is limited to in-frame clones, with some not included. The sample has hundreds of thousands of clones, roughly 90% seen once; the top ten hold approximately 9.4%. Participant ages covered roughly 18 to 89 years across 20 to 25 US areas. Which cohort a participant joined came from the clinical history participants gave. The sample holds one count of this clone. The sequenced sample was PBMCs or T cells enriched from blood (not recorded which). The receptor was isolated from a woman aged 40 to 49 who had recovered from COVID-19. The V call is TRBV18, the J call TRBJ2-1; 11 bases line up with TRBD2. CDR3 DNA sequence: TGTGCCAGCTCAAGGCTAGCGGGAGGTTCTTACAATGAGCAGTTCTTC. It yields the protein CASSRLAGGSYNEQFF.